Listed below are T cell receptor beta chains from one sample, sequenced in a study of blood T cell repertoires in COVID-19. Data came from immunoSEQ multiplex PCR; TCRdb stores just in-frame clones and leaves some out. The table shows over 200,000 clones, with over 80% occurring only once. Sequencing was done on a sample of peripheral blood. These receptors came from a woman aged 25 to 39 with COVID-19, enrolled during active disease. Each CDR3 is given with its conserved first and last residue. Each record gives: D gene, V gene, clone size, J gene, CDR3 DNA, CDR3 protein. The D gene is left open where the match is weak. A clone size is listed for some rows: how often the clone was seen (once, few, many), or a class if it is expanded.

D gene: TRBD1
V gene: TRBV6-5
clone size: once
J gene: TRBJ1-1
CDR3 DNA: TGTGCCAGCAGTTACAAAACAGGGGGCTTGACTGAAGCTTTCTTT
CDR3 protein: CASSYKTGGLTEAFF

D gene: NA
V gene: TRBV11-1
clone size: NA
J gene: TRBJ2-1
CDR3 DNA: TGTGCCAGCAGAAATACACTTCGGGATATCAATGAGCAGTTCTTC
CDR3 protein: CASRNTLRDINEQFF

D gene: TRBD1
V gene: TRBV4-3
clone size: NA
J gene: TRBJ2-7
CDR3 DNA: TGCGCCAGCAGCCAGGGACAGGGATTGGACTACGAGCAGTACTTC
CDR3 protein: CASSQGQGLDYEQYF

D gene: TRBD2
V gene: TRBV30
clone size: NA
J gene: TRBJ2-3
CDR3 DNA: TGTGCCTGGAGACCGGGACTAGCGGGAGATACGCAGTATTTT
CDR3 protein: CAWRPGLAGDTQYF

D gene: NA
V gene: TRBV9
clone size: once
J gene: TRBJ1-5
CDR3 DNA: TGTGCCAGCAGCGTAGGGACAGACAATCAGCCCCAGCATTTT
CDR3 protein: CASSVGTDNQPQHF

D gene: TRBD1
V gene: TRBV19
clone size: NA
J gene: TRBJ1-5
CDR3 DNA: TGTGCCAGTAGTATGCATTATGAAAGACAGGGGGATCAGCCCCAGCATTTT
CDR3 protein: CASSMHYERQGDQPQHF

D gene: NA
V gene: TRBV19
clone size: NA
J gene: TRBJ1-2
CDR3 DNA: TGTGCCAGTAGTATAGACTGGGACTCGTATGGCTACACCTTC
CDR3 protein: CASSIDWDSYGYTF

D gene: TRBD1
V gene: TRBV30
clone size: NA
J gene: TRBJ1-4
CDR3 DNA: TGTGCCTGGAGTGTGGGACAGCAAAATGAAAAACTGTTTTTT
CDR3 protein: CAWSVGQQNEKLFF

D gene: NA
V gene: TRBV3-1/TRBV3-2
clone size: NA
J gene: TRBJ2-2
CDR3 DNA: TGTGCCAGCAGCCAAGATTCTACAGACGGGGAGCTGTTTTTT
CDR3 protein: CASSQDSTDGELFF

D gene: TRBD1
V gene: TRBV7-9
clone size: NA
J gene: TRBJ2-2
CDR3 DNA: TGTGCCAGCAGTCAAACCGGGACAGGGGACACCGGGGAGCTGTTTTTT
CDR3 protein: CASSQTGTGDTGELFF

D gene: NA
V gene: TRBV20-1
clone size: NA
J gene: TRBJ1-2
CDR3 DNA: TGCAGTGCACTACAGGGTGGCTACACCTTC
CDR3 protein: CSALQGGYTF

D gene: NA
V gene: TRBV18
clone size: NA
J gene: TRBJ2-1
CDR3 DNA: TGTGCCAGCTCACCACCCCGAGAGGTCCCTTTGTTTGAGCAGTTCTTC
CDR3 protein: CASSPPREVPLFEQFF

D gene: TRBD2
V gene: TRBV6-1
clone size: NA
J gene: TRBJ2-3
CDR3 DNA: TGTGCCAGCAGTGAATGGAGCGGGGGGGCCACAGATACGCAGTATTTT
CDR3 protein: CASSEWSGGATDTQYF

D gene: NA
V gene: TRBV28
clone size: NA
J gene: TRBJ2-6
CDR3 DNA: TGTGCCAGCAGTTTAATGAGCTCTGGGGCCAACGTCCTGACTTTC
CDR3 protein: CASSLMSSGANVLTF

D gene: TRBD1
V gene: TRBV5-1
clone size: NA
J gene: TRBJ2-5
CDR3 DNA: TGCGCCAGCAGCTTGTCGACAGGGGGGAAGACCCAGTACTTC
CDR3 protein: CASSLSTGGKTQYF

D gene: TRBD2
V gene: TRBV3-1/TRBV3-2
clone size: NA
J gene: TRBJ2-7
CDR3 DNA: TGTGCCAGCAGCCAAGCGGGACTAGAGGTAACCGAGCAGTACTTC
CDR3 protein: CASSQAGLEVTEQYF

D gene: TRBD2
V gene: TRBV11-2
clone size: NA
J gene: TRBJ2-1
CDR3 DNA: TGTGCCAGCAGCTCAACCCGGACTAGCGGGGGGTACAATGAGCAGTTCTTC
CDR3 protein: CASSSTRTSGGYNEQFF

D gene: NA
V gene: TRBV14
clone size: NA
J gene: TRBJ1-1
CDR3 DNA: TGTGCCAGCAGCCAAGTGGTAAGGGGATTGGGGATAAAGAACACTGAAGCTTTCTTT
CDR3 protein: CASSQVVRGLGIKNTEAFF

D gene: NA
V gene: TRBV2
clone size: once
J gene: TRBJ1-3
CDR3 DNA: TGTGCCAGCAGTGTTGACAGCCGAAACACCATATATTTT
CDR3 protein: CASSVDSRNTIYF

D gene: NA
V gene: TRBV10-3
clone size: NA
J gene: TRBJ2-1
CDR3 DNA: TGTGCCATCCGGGACTCCAAAAATGAGCAGTTCTTC
CDR3 protein: CAIRDSKNEQFF

D gene: TRBD2
V gene: TRBV7-6
clone size: NA
J gene: TRBJ2-2
CDR3 DNA: TGTGCCAGCCGCGGACTAGCGGGAGGAACCGGGGAGCTGTTTTTT
CDR3 protein: CASRGLAGGTGELFF

D gene: NA
V gene: TRBV4-3
clone size: once
J gene: TRBJ2-3
CDR3 DNA: TGCGCCAGCAGCGCGGGACTCGCAGATACGCAGTATTTT
CDR3 protein: CASSAGLADTQYF

D gene: NA
V gene: TRBV6-2/TRBV6-3
clone size: NA
J gene: TRBJ2-1
CDR3 DNA: TGTGCCAGCAGTTTCGCCAGATACAATGAGCAGTTCTTC
CDR3 protein: CASSFARYNEQFF

D gene: NA
V gene: TRBV13
clone size: NA
J gene: TRBJ1-6
CDR3 DNA: TGTGCCAGCAGCTTATTGGGACAAGGAGGAAATTCACCCCTCCACTTT
CDR3 protein: CASSLLGQGGNSPLHF

D gene: NA
V gene: TRBV5-1
clone size: NA
J gene: TRBJ2-5
CDR3 DNA: TGCGCCAGCAGCTTGACAGGTCTGGAGACCCAGTACTTC
CDR3 protein: CASSLTGLETQYF

D gene: TRBD2
V gene: TRBV7-3
clone size: NA
J gene: TRBJ2-3
CDR3 DNA: TGTGCCAGCAGCTTAAGCCGGACTAGCGGGAGCACAGATACGCAGTATTTT
CDR3 protein: CASSLSRTSGSTDTQYF

D gene: TRBD1
V gene: TRBV19
clone size: few
J gene: TRBJ1-4
CDR3 DNA: TGTGCCAGTAGTCTTGGTGGAAGGGGGCTAAATGAAAAACTGTTTTTT
CDR3 protein: CASSLGGRGLNEKLFF

D gene: TRBD2
V gene: TRBV6-5
clone size: NA
J gene: TRBJ2-7
CDR3 DNA: TGTGCCAGCAGTACTAGCGGGAATTACGAGCAGTACTTC
CDR3 protein: CASSTSGNYEQYF

D gene: TRBD1
V gene: TRBV4-3
clone size: NA
J gene: TRBJ2-6
CDR3 DNA: TGCGCCAGCAGCCCAGGGGGCGACTGGCTAATCTCTGGGGCCAACGTCCTGACTTTC
CDR3 protein: CASSPGGDWLISGANVLTF

D gene: TRBD1
V gene: TRBV5-6
clone size: NA
J gene: TRBJ2-2
CDR3 DNA: TGTGCCAGCAGCTCCGGACAGGGGAGTTACACCGGGGAGCTGTTTTTT
CDR3 protein: CASSSGQGSYTGELFF

D gene: TRBD1
V gene: TRBV6-5
clone size: NA
J gene: TRBJ1-2
CDR3 DNA: TGTGCCAGCAGGTCACAGGGGCGACATGGCTACACCTTC
CDR3 protein: CASRSQGRHGYTF

D gene: NA
V gene: TRBV19
clone size: NA
J gene: TRBJ2-3
CDR3 DNA: TGTGCCAGTGCCGGGACTCAATATGTGGATACGCAGTATTTT
CDR3 protein: CASAGTQYVDTQYF